The 10 T cell receptor beta chains presented below share a single source sample, sequenced in a study of shared clonotypes between healthy human individuals. The data were produced by immunoSEQ multiplex PCR, yet TCRdb's version contains in-frame clones alone and is incomplete. The sample yields about a million clones, less than 85% seen once. The specimen was memory CD4+ T cells sorted from blood. Subset described: CD45RA-negative fraction. Every receptor here comes from a man aged 18 to 30 in good health.

The rearrangement links TRBV4-2 to TRBJ2-5; D may be TRBD1 or TRBD2 (5 bases each). Germline CDR1 LGHNA, CDR2 YNFKEQ. With 0 bases removed from V and 1 base from J, the gap between germline ends came to 6 bases. The CDR3 is 14 amino acids. The CDR3 bases are TGTGCCAGCAGCCAAGAGGGACCCCAAGAGACCCAGTACTTC. It is translated as CASSQEGPQETQYF.

J is TRBJ2-4 and V is TRBV19; D may match TRBD1 or TRBD2 (6 bases each). The V and J ends lost 6 bases and 3 bases respectively, with 15 bases between them. Germline CDR1 reads LNHDA; CDR2 reads SQIVND (reference sequence). This CDR3 comprises 15 residues. This CDR3 is CASRLEGVGKNIQYF. Here the CDR3 DNA reads TGTGCCAGTAGATTGGAGGGGGTGGGCAAAAACATTCAGTACTTC.

Only one count was recorded for this clone. V usage is TRBV9 and J usage is TRBJ2-3; 10 bases agree with TRBD2. V dropped 2 bases and J dropped 2; count of bases not matched to a gene: 8. CDR3 size: 17 residues. Germline CDR1 is SGDLS and CDR2 is YYNGEE. CDR3 sequence reads: CASSVDGLAANTDTQYF. The CDR3 DNA follows: TGTGCCAGCAGCGTCGATGGACTAGCGGCCAACACAGATACGCAGTATTTT.

This chain joins TRBV19 and TRBJ2-1; 11 nucleotides align to TRBD2. From germline, CDR1 is LNHDA and CDR2 SQIVND (reference sequence). Germline trimming cut 5 bases from V and 5 bases from J; bases unmatched to any gene: 8. The length of the CDR3 is 16 residues. CDR3 sequence: CASSFLSGRANNEQFF. Here the CDR3 DNA reads TGTGCCAGTAGTTTCCTTAGCGGGAGGGCCAACAATGAGCAGTTCTTC.

The chain uses TRBV2 and TRBJ1-6; 7 bases match TRBD1. V gave up 6 bases and J gave up 9 bases; unmatched junction bases: 11. The CDR3 has 15 amino acids. Germline values: CDR1 SNHLY, CDR2 FYNNEI. In DNA form, the CDR3 reads TGTGCCAGCAGGGGGGAACAGGGGATAGGTTCACCCCTCCACTTT. This codes for CASRGEQGIGSPLHF.

This chain connects TRBV30 to TRBJ1-5; D is ambiguous. V lost 0 bases and J 4 bases, leaving 10 bases between the germline ends. This CDR3 is 14 amino acids long. Germline CDR1 is GTSNPN and CDR2 is SVGIG (reference sequence). The CDR3 spells CAWSVNSRNQPQHF. In DNA, the CDR3 is TGTGCCTGGAGTGTTAATAGCCGGAATCAGCCCCAGCATTTT.

The gene calls are TRBV27 and TRBJ1-2; 10 bases align to TRBD1. The CDR3 runs to 15 residues. Germline V gives CDR1 MNHEY, CDR2 SMNVEV (reference sequence). J lost 2 bases, V lost 5 bases, and 5 bases had no gene match. The CDR3 region has the DNA TGTGCCAGCAGTGACGGGACAGGGGTAAACTATGGCTACACCTTC. This encodes CASSDGTGVNYGYTF.

CDR3 coding DNA: TGTGCCAGCAGCGTTGTGGGCAGGGGGAGAGATACGCAGTATTTT. Amino acid sequence: CASSVVGRGRDTQYF. This chain uses TRBV9 with TRBJ2-3; 7 bases fit TRBD1. Germline V CDR1 and CDR2: SGDLS, YYNGEE. There are 15 residues in the CDR3. V was pared by 2 bases and J by 5 bases, with 8 bases of the junction left unmatched.

The rearrangement joins TRBV15 to TRBJ2-1; 9 bases agree with TRBD2. V dropped 1 base and J dropped 4; count of bases not matched to a gene: 2. The V gene's germline CDR1 is LNHNV and CDR2 YYDKDF (reference sequence). The CDR3 contains 15 residues. For the CDR3, the DNA is TGTGCCACCAGCAGAGCTAGCGGGGCTTACAATGAGCAGTTCTTC. Its protein product is CATSRASGAYNEQFF.

V and J are TRBV10-2 and TRBJ2-7; 11 bases agree with TRBD2. Germline V gene lookup returns CDR1 WSHSY and CDR2 SAAADI. V lost 2 bases, J lost 4 bases, and 4 bases stayed unmatched. This CDR3 has 15 amino acids. CDR3 region: CASSETSGRRYEQYF. CDR3 bases: TGCGCCAGCAGTGAGACTAGCGGGAGAAGGTACGAGCAGTACTTC.